This TCR beta chain was obtained from a study of T cells in localized non-small cell lung cancer. Study-level results: Analysis by sequencing included only one tumor region, so heterogeneity remains possible. Peak T cell clonality was found in uninvolved adjacent lung, exceeding tumor.

Generated by immunoSEQ multiplex PCR, the TCRdb table keeps only in-frame clones and is missing some. The repertoire holds about 45,000 clones, with 80% to 85% as singletons. Concerning this clone itself: Antigen unknown.

Germline lookup yields CDR1 MNHEY and CDR2 SVGAGI. The CDR3 spans 13 residues. With 6 bases removed from V and 3 bases from J, the gap between germline ends came to 10 bases. The starting material was peripheral blood mononuclear cells, obtained before any cancer treatment. The receptor comes from a man between 40 and 70 years old with stage III lung adenocarcinoma. This chain connects TRBV6-5 to TRBJ2-3; no clear D gene. The CDR3 loop reads CASRLVPTDTQYF. Here the CDR3 DNA reads TGTGCCAGCAGGCTAGTCCCAACAGATACGCAGTATTTT.